A single sample gave rise to the 27 T cell receptor beta chains below, sequenced in a study of T cells in localized non-small cell lung cancer. Clones were read by immunoSEQ multiplex PCR, and TCRdb kept only the in-frame ones, dropping some. The sample lists tens of thousands of clones, 84% occurring once. The sample here was peripheral blood, taken before any cancer treatment. The receptors derive from an older female donor with stage I lung adenocarcinoma.

The CDR3 region has the DNA TGTGCCAGCAGCATACTAGGAGGGAAATACGACGAGCAGTACTTC. Amino acid sequence: CASSILGGKYDEQYF. This sequence joins TRBV9 and TRBJ2-7; tentative D call: TRBD2 (6 bases). The CDR3 contains 15 residues. Germline V gives CDR1 SGDLS, CDR2 YYNGEE. V was shortened by 4 bases and J by 5 bases, with 19 bases between the two germline ends.

The V gene is TRBV7-9, the J gene TRBJ1-1; D not certain. The CDR3 sequence is 17 residues long. V gave up 5 bases and J gave up 0 bases, with 19 bases separating them. The germline V gene encodes CDR1 SEHNR and CDR2 FQNEAQ (reference sequence). CDR3 sequence (DNA): TGTGCCAGCAGCAAACTTGGGTCGCTCTCTATGAACACTGAAGCTTTCTTT. Translating gives CASSKLGSLSMNTEAFF. Drawing the rest from reference TRBV7-9 and TRBJ1-1, the complete variable domain is DTGVSQNPRHKITKRGQNVTFRCDPISEHNRLYWYRQTLGQGPEFLTYFQNEAQLEKSRLLSDRFSAERPKGSFSTLEIQRTEQGDSAMYLCASSKLGSLSMNTEAFFGQGTRLTVV.

Written as DNA, the CDR3 is TGTGCCAGCAGCGGGACTAGCGGGATTTCGGATACGCAGTATTTT. This encodes CASSGTSGISDTQYF. The chain is built from TRBV5-4 and TRBJ2-3, with 13 bases lining up with TRBD2. The CDR3 spans 15 residues. Looked up from germline, CDR1 is SGHNT and CDR2 is YYREEE (reference sequence). The ends lost 4 bases at V and 6 bases at J; junction bases unmatched: 5. The full variable domain, rest sourced from reference TRBV5-4 and TRBJ2-3, is ETGVTQSPTHLIKTRGQQVTLRCSSQSGHNTVSWYQQALGQGPQFIFQYYREEENGRGNFPPRFSGLQFPNYSSELNVNALELDDSALYLCASSGTSGISDTQYFGPGTRLTVL.

The V and J genes are TRBV27 and TRBJ2-1, with 9 bases identical to TRBD2. Germline V lookup: CDR1 MNHEY, CDR2 SMNVEV (reference sequence). V trimming: 0 bases; J trimming: 6 bases; junction bases outside the gene matches: 3. The CDR3 covers 15 residues. CDR3 sequence reads: CASSLSAGGFNEQFF. The CDR3 bases are TGTGCCAGCAGTTTATCAGCGGGAGGATTCAATGAGCAGTTCTTC.

The CDR3 DNA reads TGTGCCAGCTCTCCCGGGACAGGGGGCTGGGGCGGCAATCAGCCCCAGCATTTT. Residues: CASSPGTGGWGGNQPQHF. This rearrangement joins TRBV18 to TRBJ1-5; the match to TRBD1 covers 12 bases. The CDR3 extends over 18 amino acids. V was pared by 6 bases and J by 2 bases, with 11 bases of the junction left unmatched. The germline V gene has CDR1 KGHSH and CDR2 LQKENI.

The rearrangement joins TRBV5-1 to TRBJ1-2; 10 positions agree with TRBD1. Germline loops: CDR1 SGHRS, CDR2 YFSETQ. Trimming took 3 bases from V and 6 from J; bases not matched to a gene: 2. CDR3 length: 13 residues. The CDR3 coding sequence is TGCGCCAGCAGCTCCGACAGGGGGCATGGCTACACCTTC. It codes for CASSSDRGHGYTF.

The CDR3 DNA reads TGTGCCAGCAGCTTAACCGGCACCAAACAGTCGTTAACCTCCTACAATGAGCAGTTCTTC. This encodes CASSLTGTKQSLTSYNEQFF. The V gene is TRBV7-3, the J gene TRBJ2-1; D unclear. V was pared by 0 bases and J by 0 bases, with 21 bases between. Per germline, CDR1 SGHTA and CDR2 FQGTGA. This CDR3 region has 20 residues.

The V call is TRBV6-5, the J call TRBJ2-5; D gene unclear. Germline assignment: CDR1 MNHEY and CDR2 SVGAGI. This CDR3 comprises 15 residues. The V and J ends lost 0 bases and 2 bases respectively, with 10 bases between them. Here the CDR3 DNA reads TGTGCCAGCAGTTACTCGATATATACTCAAGAGACCCAGTACTTC. Its translation is CASSYSIYTQETQYF.

The chain couples TRBV11-2 to TRBJ2-7, with D tentatively TRBD2 (5 bases). V dropped 5 bases and J dropped 3 bases, with 11 bases sitting between them. This CDR3 region has 13 residues. Germline lookup yields CDR1 SGHAT and CDR2 FQNNGV. CDR3 region: CASSRAGVYEQYF. CDR3 DNA sequence: TGTGCCAGCAGCCGCGCCGGGGTCTACGAGCAGTACTTC.

V and J are TRBV30 and TRBJ2-7; D unresolved. The CDR3 is made up of 15 amino acids. Trimming took off 4 bases at V and 5 bases at J, with 21 bases between the two ends. The germline CDR1 and CDR2 sequences are GTSNPN and SVGIG (reference sequence). The CDR3 is CAWTRSRAGTHEQYF. The CDR3, as DNA: TGTGCCTGGACCAGATCCCGGGCAGGTACCCACGAGCAGTACTTC.

The CDR3 region is CASSLTGTSYEQYF. CDR3 coding DNA: TGTGCCAGCAGCTTGACAGGGACGAGTTACGAGCAGTACTTC. The V gene is TRBV5-4, the J gene TRBJ2-7; D is possibly TRBD1 (6 bases). Trimming removed 1 base from V and 4 bases from J, with 12 bases in between. This CDR3 has 14 residues. In germline, CDR1 is SGHNT, CDR2 YYREEE (reference sequence).

V and J are TRBV18 and TRBJ1-1, with D possibly TRBD1 on 6 matching bases. With 1 base removed from V and 0 bases from J, the gap between germline ends came to 12 bases. CDR3 length equals 16 residues. The germline CDR1 and CDR2 sequences are KGHSH and LQKENI. CDR3 sequence reads: CASSPQTGSLNTEAFF. In DNA, the CDR3 is TGTGCCAGCTCACCACAAACAGGGTCCCTGAACACTGAAGCTTTCTTT.

The chain links TRBV6-5 to TRBJ1-1, with TRBD1 as a possible D gene (5 bases). From germline, CDR1 is MNHEY and CDR2 SVGAGI. V was clipped by 10 bases and J by 3 bases, with 18 bases between them. The CDR3 has 14 amino acids. DNA of the CDR3: TGTGCCATCCGCCGGGACCCGGGGGACACTGAAGCTTTCTTT. This gives the protein CAIRRDPGDTEAFF.

This clone was seen more than once but under ten times. This sequence joins TRBV25-1 and TRBJ2-1; D not certain. With 4 bases removed from V and 3 bases from J, the gap between germline ends came to 13 bases. CDR3 length: 15 residues. Germline V gene sequence: CDR1 MGHDK, CDR2 SYGVNS. CDR3 residues: CASSAPAAIYNEQFF. The CDR3 bases are TGTGCCAGCAGTGCCCCGGCCGCTATCTACAATGAGCAGTTCTTC.

The rearrangement uses TRBV6-1 and TRBJ1-5; D possibly corresponds to TRBD1 (5 bases). V lost 4 bases and J 7 bases, leaving 17 bases between the germline ends. The CDR3 extends over 15 amino acids. The germline V gene encodes CDR1 MNHNS and CDR2 SASEGT. The chain's CDR3 is CASSGLGGGGQPQHF. The CDR3 DNA follows: TGTGCCAGCAGTGGGCTTGGGGGGGGAGGCCAGCCCCAGCATTTT.

This chain joins TRBV7-2 and TRBJ1-2; D call uncertain. The length of the CDR3 is 14 residues. Trimming stripped 1 base from V and 4 bases from J, with 10 bases between. The germline V gene has CDR1 SGHTA and CDR2 FQGNSA. The CDR3 coding sequence is TGTGCCAGCAGCTTAGATCGGGGTGGCTATGGCTACACCTTC. Protein: CASSLDRGGYGYTF.

The chain links TRBV19 to TRBJ2-5, with 8 bases matching TRBD1. Looked up from germline, CDR1 is LNHDA and CDR2 is SQIVND (reference sequence). CDR3 size: 15 residues. The J segment lost 1 base and the V segment lost 5 bases, leaving 6 bases of the junction unmatched. The CDR3 loop is CASSAGDRGQETQYF. DNA of the CDR3: TGTGCCAGTAGTGCTGGAGACAGGGGCCAAGAGACCCAGTACTTC.

This rearrangement joins TRBV6-5 to TRBJ1-3, with 8 nucleotides matching TRBD1. Germline CDR1 and CDR2: MNHEY and SVGAGI. CDR3 size: 15 residues. The V gene end was trimmed by 6 bases and the J gene end by 4 bases; junction bases not matched to a gene: 8. CDR3 protein: CASRMGQVNGNTIYF. The CDR3 region has the DNA TGTGCCAGCAGAATGGGACAGGTCAACGGAAACACCATATATTTT.

The chain couples TRBV18 to TRBJ1-4; D not certain. The V gene lost 0 bases and the J gene lost 3 bases, with 8 bases spanning the gap. This CDR3 is 15 amino acids long. The germline gives CDR1 KGHSH, CDR2 LQKENI. CDR3 DNA: TGTGCCAGCTCACCACCATTGGCTCCTAATGAAAAACTGTTTTTT. Translation gives CASSPPLAPNEKLFF.

This chain connects TRBV29-1 to TRBJ2-1, with unresolved D. CDR3 length equals 11 residues. Germline V lookup: CDR1 SQVTM, CDR2 ANQGSEA. Trimming cost V 7 bases and J 12 bases, with 16 bases left between them. CDR3 loop: CSADSGLGQFF. CDR3 DNA sequence: TGCAGCGCCGATAGTGGATTAGGGCAGTTCTTC.

The chain carries TRBV19 and TRBJ1-3; 10 nucleotides line up with TRBD1. The CDR3 totals 14 residues. The V and J ends lost 8 bases and 3 bases, in that order; junction bases with no gene match: 4. Germline CDR1 and CDR2: LNHDA and SQIVND (reference sequence). The CDR3 DNA is TGTGCCAGTCGGGACAGGGGATATGGAAACACCATATATTTT. Translating gives CASRDRGYGNTIYF.

A single count supports this clone. CDR3 region: CASSVGGGYYNEQFF. CDR3 sequence (DNA): TGTGCCAGCAGCGTAGGGGGCGGTTACTACAATGAGCAGTTCTTC. The V gene is TRBV9, the J gene TRBJ2-1, with a weak D call TRBD1 (5 bases). In germline, CDR1 is SGDLS, CDR2 YYNGEE. The CDR3 is 15 amino acids. The V gene lost 0 bases and the J gene lost 3 bases, with 10 bases spanning the gap.

This clone has only one observation. Sequence at one end of the junction differs from germline and may be a read error. The chain carries TRBV5-1 and TRBJ2-7; D unresolved. This CDR3 has 12 amino acids. CDR1 and CDR2 (germline): SGHRS, YFSETQ. The CDR3 loop reads CASGLTFYEQYF. CDR3 nucleotides: TGCGCCAGCGGCTTGACATTTTACGAGCAGTACTTC.

J is TRBJ1-2 and V is TRBV6-6; unclear D gene. V was pared by 8 bases and J by 2 bases, with 9 bases between. Germline lookup yields CDR1 MNHNY and CDR2 SVGAGI (reference sequence). The CDR3 totals 12 residues. The CDR3 region has the DNA TGTGCCAGCGCGGCCGGGAACTATGGCTACACCTTC. It is translated as CASAAGNYGYTF.

The chain combines TRBV7-9 with TRBJ2-7, with D maybe TRBD2 (6 bases). Germline lookup yields CDR1 SEHNR and CDR2 FQNEAQ (reference sequence). Trimming removed 6 bases from V and 3 bases from J, with 12 bases in between. The CDR3 has 13 residues. CDR3: CASRGPAGYEQYF. Here the CDR3 DNA reads TGTGCCAGCAGGGGTCCAGCGGGCTACGAGCAGTACTTC.

The gene calls are TRBV5-5 and TRBJ1-3; no clear D gene. The germline V and J ends were trimmed by 4 bases and 0 bases, with 11 bases remaining between them. Germline V gene lookup returns CDR1 SGHKS and CDR2 YYEKEE (reference sequence). CDR3 length: 15 amino acids. The CDR3 DNA is TGTGCCAGCAGCCCCCTGGGGTACTCTGGAAACACCATATATTTT. This codes for CASSPLGYSGNTIYF.

Comments on this clone: One end of the junction fails to match germline, which may point to a read error. V gene TRBV7-7 combines with J gene TRBJ1-6; D ambiguous. CDR3 size: 13 residues. CDR1 SSHAT and CDR2 FNYEAQ come from the germline V gene (reference sequence). The CDR3 bases are TGTGCTAGCAGCTTACGGCAGGATTCACCCCTCCACTTT. It codes for CASSLRQDSPLHF.